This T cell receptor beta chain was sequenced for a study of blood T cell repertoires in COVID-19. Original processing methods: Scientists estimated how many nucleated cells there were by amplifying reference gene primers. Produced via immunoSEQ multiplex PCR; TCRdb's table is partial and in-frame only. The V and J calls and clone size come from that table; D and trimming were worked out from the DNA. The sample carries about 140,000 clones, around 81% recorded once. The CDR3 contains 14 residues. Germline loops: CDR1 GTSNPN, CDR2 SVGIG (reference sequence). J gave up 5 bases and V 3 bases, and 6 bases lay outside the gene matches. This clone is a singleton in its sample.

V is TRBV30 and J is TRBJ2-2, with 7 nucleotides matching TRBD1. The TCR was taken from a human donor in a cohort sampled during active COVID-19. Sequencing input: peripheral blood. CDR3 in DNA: TGTGCCTGGAGAAGGGACAGTGTAACCGGGGAGCTGTTTTTT. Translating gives CAWRRDSVTGELFF.